The entry below describes one T cell receptor (beta chain). Its target is unknown. The individuals who served as donors were healthy Caucasians living in Russia, aged about 6 to 100. Germline V gene lookup returns CDR1 KGHDR and CDR2 SFDVKD. The CDR3 has 18 residues. These data belong to a study of blood T cells in healthy people across ages. Study results and limitations: Expanded clonotype shifts may have been confounded, as the donors had an unknown CMV status.

Sample-barcoded 5' priming and a J-beta primer mix drove a second PCR of 7 to 11 cycles. TCRdb itself ran the 5' RACE reads through MiXCR, one entry per CDR3 protein. This table holds under 2,000,000 distinct CDR3 sequences, about 49% found once. What was sequenced was blood. The chain employs TRBV24-1 and TRBJ2-1, with D possibly TRBD2 on 6 matching bases. The end of the DNA aligns better with TRBJ2-7, so the J call may be wrong. The receptor was derived from a woman between 40 and 55 years old in good health. CDR3 DNA sequence: TGTGCCACCAGTGATTTCAAATCCGGGACTTCGACCTACAATGAGCAGTACTTC. It yields the protein CATSDFKSGTSTYNEQYF.